Given below is one TCR beta chain in context. Its antigen remains unidentified. The data derive from a study of vaccination effects on CD4 cells after COVID-19. Broader study findings: Pronounced clonal contraction occurred in clones induced by infection and by vaccine late after vaccination.

Antigen-specific CD4+ T cell clonotypes were called by their expansion after viral peptide-pool culture in ViraFEST. At the end of over 8 days of culture, CD4+ T cells were isolated. By PCR, the person was confirmed to have had SARS-CoV-2 infection between March and December 2020. The CDR3 sequence is 14 residues long. Germline V lookup: CDR1 SGHNT, CDR2 YYREEE (reference sequence). V dropped 2 bases and J dropped 5 bases, with 13 bases sitting between them. Produced via immunoSEQ multiplex PCR; TCRdb's table is partial and in-frame only. Here the sample spans tens of thousands of clones, about four fifths being singletons.

The chain links TRBV5-4 to TRBJ1-1, with D maybe TRBD1 (6 bases). This material consisted of CD4+ T cells from PBMCs cultured with a peptide pool, taken before COVID-19 vaccination. This sequence originates from a human donor who had a prior SARS-CoV-2 infection. CDR3 sequence reads: CASSFPRGGTEAFF. The CDR3 DNA sequence: TGTGCCAGCAGCTTTCCACGAGGGGGGACTGAAGCTTTCTTT.